The next 28 T cell receptor beta chains were all read from a single sample in a study of Tregs in tolerant kidney transplant recipients. Data came from immunoSEQ multiplex PCR; TCRdb stores just in-frame clones and leaves some out. The profile shows roughly 45,000 clones, about 90% of them singletons. Sequenced: Tregs from blood. These receptors came from a human donor in good health.

The gene calls are TRBV14 and TRBJ2-1, with 11 bases lining up with TRBD1. This CDR3 comprises 15 residues. V shed 0 bases, J shed 9 bases, and the junction held 4 bases outside the gene matches. Germline CDR1 and CDR2: SGHDN and FVKESK. CDR3 DNA: TGTGCCAGCAGCCAAGAGGACAGGGGGCACCTTGAGCAGTTCTTC. Residues: CASSQEDRGHLEQFF.

The chain employs TRBV5-1 and TRBJ2-1; the D gene is possibly TRBD2 (6 bases). The V end was cut by 0 bases, the J end by 7 bases, with 17 bases between. The germline gives CDR1 SGHRS, CDR2 YFSETQ. This CDR3 comprises 16 residues. The DNA of the CDR3 is TGCGCCAGCAGCTTGGCCGGTTCGGGAGAGCTAAATGAGCAGTTCTTC. Protein sequence: CASSLAGSGELNEQFF.

This chain connects TRBV23-1 to TRBJ2-7, with D uncertain. TRBV23-1 is an ORF for which the function is uncertain. V lost 8 bases and J 1 base, leaving 18 bases between the germline ends. This CDR3 is built from 15 residues. The chain's CDR3 is CASDYCRPQSYEQYF. The CDR3 bases are TGCGCCAGCGATTACTGCAGGCCACAATCCTACGAGCAGTACTTC.

This chain uses TRBV5-1 with TRBJ2-6; D ambiguous. Trimming took 1 base from V and 3 from J, leaving 8 bases between them. Germline V gene data show CDR1 as SGHRS and CDR2 as YFSETQ. The CDR3 is 15 amino acids. CDR3 sequence (DNA): TGCGCCAGCAGCTTGTCGGGTGGTGGGGCCAACGTCCTGACTTTC. This encodes CASSLSGGGANVLTF.

This chain links TRBV27 with TRBJ2-1, with D perhaps TRBD1 or TRBD2 (6 bases each). With 5 bases removed from V and 7 bases from J, the gap between germline ends came to 36 bases. The CDR3 runs 21 residues. Germline V CDR1 and CDR2: MNHEY, SMNVEV (reference sequence). The chain's CDR3 is CASSAWGPGEGQWTSGNEQFF. CDR3 coding DNA: TGTGCCAGCAGTGCTTGGGGACCGGGGGAAGGACAGTGGACCTCCGGGAATGAGCAGTTCTTC.

V gene TRBV5-1 combines with J gene TRBJ2-5; D not certain. CDR1 and CDR2 (germline): SGHRS, YFSETQ. CDR3 length: 15 residues. V lost 0 bases and J lost 4, with 13 bases in between. CDR3 loop: CASSLAAGVPETQYF. CDR3 sequence (DNA): TGCGCCAGCAGCTTGGCAGCTGGGGTCCCAGAGACCCAGTACTTC.

The rearrangement links TRBV5-1 to TRBJ2-3; 16 bases align to TRBD2. The length of the CDR3 is 20 residues. V trimming: 0 bases; J trimming: 4 bases; junction bases outside the gene matches: 11. CDR1 and CDR2 (germline): SGHRS, YFSETQ. The CDR3 DNA follows: TGCGCCAGCAGCTTGGGAGCGGGACTAGCGGGAGGGCCGTGGGCAGATACGCAGTATTTT. This translates into CASSLGAGLAGGPWADTQYF.

The chain uses TRBV5-1 and TRBJ2-5; either TRBD1 or TRBD2 may fit D (5 bases each). The CDR3 covers 14 residues. CDR1 is SGHRS, CDR2 YFSETQ, per germline. The V and J ends lost 3 bases and 5 bases respectively, with 14 bases between them. This chain's CDR3 is CASSSGTSGETQYF. The CDR3 DNA is TGCGCCAGCAGCTCCGGGACGAGTGGGGAGACCCAGTACTTC. Combining the CDR3 with reference TRBV5-1 and TRBJ2-5 gives the whole variable domain KAGVTQTPRYLIKTRGQQVTLSCSPISGHRSVSWYQQTPGQGLQFLFEYFSETQRNKGNFPGRFSGRQFSNSRSEMNVSTLELGDSALYLCASSSGTSGETQYFGPGTRLLVL.

The chain is built from TRBV5-1 and TRBJ2-5; 7 positions agree with TRBD1. Per germline, CDR1 SGHRS and CDR2 YFSETQ. V dropped 3 bases and J dropped 1; count of bases not matched to a gene: 3. This CDR3 is built from 14 residues. CDR3: CASSSQGTQETQYF. The CDR3 coding sequence is TGCGCCAGCAGCTCACAGGGGACCCAAGAGACCCAGTACTTC.

The J gene is TRBJ1-2, the V gene TRBV5-4, with a weak D call TRBD1 (5 bases). CDR3 length: 16 amino acids. V lost 0 bases to trimming and J lost 6 bases, with 18 bases between them. CDR1 is SGHNT and CDR2 is YYREEE in the germline V gene (reference sequence). The CDR3 DNA sequence: TGTGCCAGCAGCTTGGTGTCCGAGACAGCCTCAGATGGCTACACCTTC. Amino acids: CASSLVSETASDGYTF.

The chain has TRBV9 and TRBJ1-5; weak D call: TRBD1 (6 bases). From germline, CDR1 is SGDLS and CDR2 YYNGEE. The length of the CDR3 is 16 residues. Trimming took 4 bases from V and 0 from J, leaving 14 bases between them. This chain's CDR3 is CASSLRQENSNQPQHF. DNA for the CDR3: TGTGCCAGCAGCTTAAGACAGGAGAATAGCAATCAGCCCCAGCATTTT.

The V and J genes are TRBV10-3 and TRBJ2-1; TRBD2 is a possible D gene (5 bases). Trimming stripped 2 bases from V and 2 bases from J, with 13 bases between. The germline gives CDR1 ENHRY, CDR2 SYGVKD. The CDR3 consists of 16 residues. CDR3 protein: CAISEPPSGTYNEQFF. The CDR3 DNA reads TGTGCCATCAGTGAGCCCCCCAGCGGAACCTACAATGAGCAGTTCTTC.

This chain connects TRBV29-1 to TRBJ1-2; tentative D call: TRBD1 (5 bases). V was clipped by 4 bases and J by 3 bases, with 18 bases between them. Germline V CDR1 and CDR2: SQVTM, ANQGSEA. This CDR3 region has 15 residues. CDR3 DNA: TGCAGCGTTGGTCGAAGGACTTGGGGGGACTATGGCTACACCTTC. The encoded protein is CSVGRRTWGDYGYTF.

This clone occurred once. This rearrangement joins TRBV7-7 to TRBJ2-6; no clear D. The CDR3 length is 16 residues. Germline V gives CDR1 SSHAT, CDR2 FNYEAQ (reference sequence). Trimming pared 1 base from V and 3 bases from J, leaving 10 bases between. The CDR3 coding sequence is TGTGCCAGCAGCTTAGGCCCTAGTTATGGGGCCAACGTCCTGACTTTC. Translated, it gives CASSLGPSYGANVLTF.

This chain links TRBV25-1 with TRBJ2-7, with D maybe TRBD1 (6 bases). This CDR3 comprises 14 residues. The V end lost 3 bases, the J end lost 3 bases, and 12 bases lay between the germline ends. CDR1 MGHDK and CDR2 SYGVNS come from the germline V gene. The CDR3 sequence: CASSEGHWDYEQYF. DNA for the CDR3: TGTGCCAGCAGTGAGGGACATTGGGACTACGAGCAGTACTTC.

The chain uses TRBV7-8 and TRBJ1-2; possibly TRBD1 for D (5 bases). Germline V lookup: CDR1 SGHVS, CDR2 FQNEAQ. The CDR3 has 13 amino acids. V was clipped by 5 bases and J by 2 bases, with 9 bases between them. As DNA, the CDR3 is TGTGCCAGCAGCATGGGGCGGAACTATGGCTACACCTTC. It codes for CASSMGRNYGYTF.

The chain carries TRBV18 and TRBJ1-1, with a weak D call TRBD1 (5 bases). Germline CDR1 KGHSH, CDR2 LQKENI. The CDR3 is 15 amino acids. The V and J ends lost 3 bases and 1 base respectively, with 12 bases between them. CDR3 bases: TGTGCCAGCTCACCCCGTGGGGGAACGAACACTGAAGCTTTCTTT. Residues: CASSPRGGTNTEAFF.

This clone was counted once. The chain uses TRBV18 and TRBJ2-7; 7 bases match TRBD1. The trim removed 6 bases at V and 5 bases at J, leaving 7 bases unmatched. The length of the CDR3 is 13 residues. CDR1 and CDR2 from the germline V gene are KGHSH and LQKENI. CDR3 coding DNA: TGTGCCAGCTCGCCCGACAGGGTCCACGAGCAGTACTTC. Translating it yields CASSPDRVHEQYF.

The chain carries TRBV19 and TRBJ2-2, with a possible D match to TRBD1 (6 bases). The germline CDR1 and CDR2 sequences are LNHDA and SQIVND (reference sequence). V lost 4 bases and J 5 bases, leaving 14 bases between the germline ends. The CDR3 runs to 15 residues. CDR3 loop: CASSKTGSGTGELFF. The CDR3 bases are TGTGCCAGTAGTAAAACAGGGTCGGGGACCGGGGAGCTGTTTTTT. The whole variable domain, filled in from reference TRBV19 and TRBJ2-2, reads DGGITQSPKYLFRKEGQNVTLSCEQNLNHDAMYWYRQDPGQGLRLIYYSQIVNDFQKGDIAEGYSVSREKKESFPLTVTSAQKNPTAFYLCASSKTGSGTGELFFGEGSRLTVL.

The chain employs TRBV15 and TRBJ2-2, with 8 bases identical to TRBD2. Germline values: CDR1 LNHNV, CDR2 YYDKDF (reference sequence). The CDR3 spans 17 residues. V lost 4 bases to trimming and J lost 6 bases; unmatched junction nucleotides: 13. The CDR3 loop is CATSTSLGLVGSGELFF. In nucleotides, the CDR3 is TGTGCCACCAGCACCTCTCTGGGACTAGTAGGGTCCGGGGAGCTGTTTTTT. Complete variable domain (other parts from reference TRBV15 and TRBJ2-2): DAMVIQNPRYQVTQFGKPVTLSCSQTLNHNVMYWYQQKSSQAPKLLFHYYDKDFNNEADTPDNFQSRRPNTSFCFLDIRSPGLGDTAMYLCATSTSLGLVGSGELFFGEGSRLTVL.

The V call is TRBV15, the J call TRBJ2-1; 9 positions agree with TRBD2. V shed 6 bases and J 7 bases; nucleotides not matched to a gene: 4. The CDR3 sequence is 13 residues long. Germline V gives CDR1 LNHNV, CDR2 YYDKDF (reference sequence). The CDR3, as DNA: TGTGCCACCAGACAGCGGGGGGCGAATGAGCAGTTCTTC. Translating gives CATRQRGANEQFF. Full variable domain (outside the CDR3, taken from reference TRBV15 and TRBJ2-1): DAMVIQNPRYQVTQFGKPVTLSCSQTLNHNVMYWYQQKSSQAPKLLFHYYDKDFNNEADTPDNFQSRRPNTSFCFLDIRSPGLGDTAMYLCATRQRGANEQFFGPGTRLTVL.

This chain connects TRBV2 to TRBJ2-2; 10 positions match TRBD2. V shed 1 base, J shed 2 bases, and the junction held 1 base outside the gene matches. The CDR3 consists of 16 residues. Germline lookup yields CDR1 SNHLY and CDR2 FYNNEI. The CDR3 coding sequence is TGTGCCAGCAGTGAAGGACTAGCGGGCAACACCGGGGAGCTGTTTTTT. Its translation: CASSEGLAGNTGELFF. The full variable domain, its missing parts supplied by reference TRBV2 and TRBJ2-2, is EPEVTQTPSHQVTQMGQEVILRCVPISNHLYFYWYRQILGQKVEFLVSFYNNEISEKSEIFDDQFSVERPDGSNFTLKIRSTKLEDSAMYFCASSEGLAGNTGELFFGEGSRLTVL.

The chain uses TRBV7-2 and TRBJ2-2; D ambiguous. V shed 5 bases and J shed 4 bases, with 8 bases lying between them. The length of the CDR3 is 13 residues. Germline assignment: CDR1 SGHTA and CDR2 FQGNSA. CDR3 loop: CASSRRPTGELFF. The CDR3, as DNA: TGTGCCAGCAGCCGGCGGCCCACCGGGGAGCTGTTTTTT.

This clone was counted a single time. This rearrangement joins TRBV5-1 to TRBJ2-1; 8 bases line up with TRBD2. The CDR3 sequence is 15 residues long. Germline-derived CDR1 and CDR2 are SGHRS and YFSETQ. J was trimmed by 4 bases and V by 4 bases; bases with no gene match: 7. As DNA, the CDR3 is TGCGCCAGCAGCGCCTACCAGCGGGGGTACAATGAGCAGTTCTTC. Its protein product is CASSAYQRGYNEQFF.

J is TRBJ2-3 and V is TRBV19; D not certain. V lost 4 bases to trimming and J lost 6 bases, with 8 bases between them. Germline values: CDR1 LNHDA, CDR2 SQIVND (reference sequence). The CDR3 loop spans 12 amino acids. The CDR3 loop reads CASSTAEDTQYF. The CDR3 bases are TGTGCCAGTAGTACCGCGGAGGATACGCAGTATTTT. Full variable domain (outside the CDR3, taken from reference TRBV19 and TRBJ2-3): DGGITQSPKYLFRKEGQNVTLSCEQNLNHDAMYWYRQDPGQGLRLIYYSQIVNDFQKGDIAEGYSVSREKKESFPLTVTSAQKNPTAFYLCASSTAEDTQYFGPGTRLTVL.

The CDR3 loop reads CASSVGPAGGYQETQYF. Written as DNA, the CDR3 is TGTGCCAGCAGCGTAGGTCCGGCGGGGGGGTACCAAGAGACCCAGTACTTC. This sequence joins TRBV9 and TRBJ2-5; 9 nucleotides agree with TRBD2. The V gene end was trimmed by 0 bases and the J gene end by 0 bases; junction bases not matched to a gene: 6. Germline V gives CDR1 SGDLS, CDR2 YYNGEE. The CDR3 contains 17 residues.

This rearrangement joins TRBV11-1 to TRBJ2-5; unclear D gene. Deletions cut 5 bases from V and 5 bases from J, with 6 bases between. In germline, CDR1 is SGHAT, CDR2 FQDESV (reference sequence). The CDR3 totals 11 residues. The CDR3 sequence: CASSAAETQYF. The CDR3 coding sequence is TGTGCCAGCAGCGCAGCCGAGACCCAGTACTTC.

V gene TRBV6-6 combines with J gene TRBJ2-5; 11 bases map to TRBD2. The junction had 4 bases not matched to a gene; V was cut back by 5 bases and J by 2 bases. The CDR3 spans 15 residues. CDR1 is MNHNY and CDR2 is SVGAGI in the germline V gene (reference sequence). The CDR3 loop reads CASSKLAGAQETQYF. CDR3 nucleotides: TGTGCCAGCAGTAAACTAGCGGGGGCTCAAGAGACCCAGTACTTC.